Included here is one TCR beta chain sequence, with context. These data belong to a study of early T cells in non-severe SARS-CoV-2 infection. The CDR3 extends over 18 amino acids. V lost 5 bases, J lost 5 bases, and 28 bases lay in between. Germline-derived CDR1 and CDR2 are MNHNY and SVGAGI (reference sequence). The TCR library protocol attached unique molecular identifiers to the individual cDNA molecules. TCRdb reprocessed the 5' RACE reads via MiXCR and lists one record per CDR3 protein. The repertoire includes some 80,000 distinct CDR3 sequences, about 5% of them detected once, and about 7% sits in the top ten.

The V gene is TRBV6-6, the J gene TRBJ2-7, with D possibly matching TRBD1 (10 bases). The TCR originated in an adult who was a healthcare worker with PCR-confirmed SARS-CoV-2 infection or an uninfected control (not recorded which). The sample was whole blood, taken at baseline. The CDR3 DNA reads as TGTGCCAGCAGTCCAGACAGGGGGCGGTTTAGCGGGAGCCACGAGCAGTACTTC. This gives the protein CASSPDRGRFSGSHEQYF.